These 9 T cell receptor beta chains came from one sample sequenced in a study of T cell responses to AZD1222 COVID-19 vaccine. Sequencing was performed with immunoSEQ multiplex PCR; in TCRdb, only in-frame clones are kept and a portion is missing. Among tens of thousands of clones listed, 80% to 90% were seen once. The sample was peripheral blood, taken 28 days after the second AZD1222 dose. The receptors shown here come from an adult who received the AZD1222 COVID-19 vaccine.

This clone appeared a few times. CDR3 residues: CASSASAGGSTEAFF. The DNA for the CDR3 is TGTGCCAGCAGTGCCTCGGCAGGGGGTAGCACTGAAGCTTTCTTT. The chain joins TRBV2 to TRBJ1-1; 7 bases line up with TRBD1. Looked up from germline, CDR1 is SNHLY and CDR2 is FYNNEI. V was clipped by 4 bases and J by 4 bases; unmatched bases: 9. The CDR3 is 15 residues long.

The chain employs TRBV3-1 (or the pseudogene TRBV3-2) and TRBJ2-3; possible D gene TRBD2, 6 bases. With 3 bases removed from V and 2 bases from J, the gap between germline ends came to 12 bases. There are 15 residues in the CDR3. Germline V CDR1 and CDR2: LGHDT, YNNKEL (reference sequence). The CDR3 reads CASSHGGIYTDTQYF. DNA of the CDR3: TGTGCCAGCAGCCACGGCGGGATCTACACAGATACGCAGTATTTT.

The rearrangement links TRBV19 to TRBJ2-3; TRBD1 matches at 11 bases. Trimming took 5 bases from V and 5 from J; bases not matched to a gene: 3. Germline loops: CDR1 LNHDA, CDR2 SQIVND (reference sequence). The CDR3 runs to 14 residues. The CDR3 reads CASSWTGGRDTQYF. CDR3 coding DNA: TGTGCCAGTAGTTGGACAGGGGGCCGAGATACGCAGTATTTT.

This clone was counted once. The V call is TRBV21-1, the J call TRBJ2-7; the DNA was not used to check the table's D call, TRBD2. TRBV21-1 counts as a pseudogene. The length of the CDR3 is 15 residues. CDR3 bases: TGTGCCAGCACCCTTGCCGGGGAAGCTTGCGACGAGCAGTACTTC. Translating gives CASTLAGEACDEQYF.

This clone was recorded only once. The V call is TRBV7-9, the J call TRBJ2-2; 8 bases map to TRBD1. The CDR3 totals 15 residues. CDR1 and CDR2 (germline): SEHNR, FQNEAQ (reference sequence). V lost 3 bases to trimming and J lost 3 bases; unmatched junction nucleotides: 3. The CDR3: CASSLDRVDTGELFF. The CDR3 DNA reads TGTGCCAGCAGCTTGGACAGGGTGGACACCGGGGAGCTGTTTTTT.

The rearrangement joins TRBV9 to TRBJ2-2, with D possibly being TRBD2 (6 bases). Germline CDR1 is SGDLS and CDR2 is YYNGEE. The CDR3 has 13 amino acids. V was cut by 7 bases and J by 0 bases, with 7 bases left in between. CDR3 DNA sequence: TGTGCCAGCGGACTACCGAACACCGGGGAGCTGTTTTTT. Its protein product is CASGLPNTGELFF.

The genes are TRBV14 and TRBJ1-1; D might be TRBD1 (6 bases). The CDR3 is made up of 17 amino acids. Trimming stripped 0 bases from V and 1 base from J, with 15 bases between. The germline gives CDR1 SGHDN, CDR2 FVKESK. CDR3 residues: CASSQEAGGRSNTEAFF. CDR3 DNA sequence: TGTGCCAGCAGCCAAGAGGCGGGGGGCAGGTCGAACACTGAAGCTTTCTTT. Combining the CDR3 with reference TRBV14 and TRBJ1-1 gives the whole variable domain EAGVTQFPSHSVIEKGQTVTLRCDPISGHDNLYWYRRVMGKEIKFLLHFVKESKQDESGMPNNRFLAERTGGTYSTLKVQPAELEDSGVYFCASSQEAGGRSNTEAFFGQGTRLTVV.

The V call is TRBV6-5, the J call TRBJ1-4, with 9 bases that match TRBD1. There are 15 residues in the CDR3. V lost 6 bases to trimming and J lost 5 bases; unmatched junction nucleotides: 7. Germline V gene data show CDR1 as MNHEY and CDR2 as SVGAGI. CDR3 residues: CASRGGQGVNEKLFF. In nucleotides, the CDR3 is TGTGCCAGCAGGGGGGGACAGGGCGTGAATGAAAAACTGTTTTTT.

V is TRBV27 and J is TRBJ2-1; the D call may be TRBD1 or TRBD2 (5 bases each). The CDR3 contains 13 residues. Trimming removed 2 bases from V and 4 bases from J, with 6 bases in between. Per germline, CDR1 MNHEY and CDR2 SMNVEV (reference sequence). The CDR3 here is CASSLEGYNEQFF. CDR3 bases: TGTGCCAGCAGTTTAGAGGGGTACAATGAGCAGTTCTTC.